This TCR beta chain was identified in a study of T cells in tuberculosis. Notes on the study in general: Active tuberculosis TCR-alpha repertoires lay closer to GMM-specific TCRs than IGRA-negative controls, suggesting clonal expansion.

A word on this clone: Its antigen is unknown.

The J segment lost 4 bases and the V segment lost 5 bases, leaving 6 bases of the junction unmatched. The length of the CDR3 is 14 residues. Germline V gene data show CDR1 as SGHAT and CDR2 as FQNNGV. Generated by immunoSEQ multiplex PCR, the TCRdb table keeps only in-frame clones and is missing some. The sample yields around 40,000 clones, approximately 93% seen once. Time point specified: new active TB diagnosis, blood taken before or within 7 days of starting treatment. The rearrangement joins TRBV11-2 to TRBJ2-5, with 8 positions matching TRBD1. The specimen comprised PBMCs, sampled at tuberculosis diagnosis. The sequence was collected from an adult with tuberculosis. CDR3 loop: CASSPTGGLETQYF. The CDR3 bases are TGTGCCAGCAGCCCCACAGGGGGTCTAGAGACCCAGTACTTC.